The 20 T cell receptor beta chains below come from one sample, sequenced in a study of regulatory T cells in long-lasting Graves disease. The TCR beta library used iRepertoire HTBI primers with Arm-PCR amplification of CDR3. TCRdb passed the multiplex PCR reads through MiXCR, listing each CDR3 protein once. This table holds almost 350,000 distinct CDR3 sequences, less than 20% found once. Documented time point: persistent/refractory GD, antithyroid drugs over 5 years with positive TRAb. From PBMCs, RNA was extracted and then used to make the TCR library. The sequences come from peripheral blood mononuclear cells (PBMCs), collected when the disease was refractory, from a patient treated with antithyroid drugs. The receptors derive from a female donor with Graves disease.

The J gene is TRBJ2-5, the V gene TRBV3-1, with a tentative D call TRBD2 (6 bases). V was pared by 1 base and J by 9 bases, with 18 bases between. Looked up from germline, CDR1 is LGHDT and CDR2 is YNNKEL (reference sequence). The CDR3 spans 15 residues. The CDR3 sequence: CASSQGDPGVAAQYF. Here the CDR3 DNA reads TGTGCCAGCAGCCAAGGGGACCCGGGAGTTGCGGCCCAGTACTTC.

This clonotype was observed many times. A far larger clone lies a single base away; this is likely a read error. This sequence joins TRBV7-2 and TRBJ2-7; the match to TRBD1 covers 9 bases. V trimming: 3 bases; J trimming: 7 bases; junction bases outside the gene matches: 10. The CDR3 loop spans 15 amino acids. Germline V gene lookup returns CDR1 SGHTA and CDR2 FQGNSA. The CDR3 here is CASSLDRGLGNEQYF. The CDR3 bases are TGTGCCAGCAGCTTGGACAGGGGCCTAGGCAATGAGCAGTACTTC.

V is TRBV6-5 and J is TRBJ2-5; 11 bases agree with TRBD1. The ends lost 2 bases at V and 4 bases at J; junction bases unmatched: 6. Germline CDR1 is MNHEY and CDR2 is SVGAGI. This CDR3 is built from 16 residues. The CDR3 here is CASSYMGTGGRETQYF. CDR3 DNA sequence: TGTGCCAGCAGTTACATGGGGACAGGGGGTCGAGAGACCCAGTACTTC.

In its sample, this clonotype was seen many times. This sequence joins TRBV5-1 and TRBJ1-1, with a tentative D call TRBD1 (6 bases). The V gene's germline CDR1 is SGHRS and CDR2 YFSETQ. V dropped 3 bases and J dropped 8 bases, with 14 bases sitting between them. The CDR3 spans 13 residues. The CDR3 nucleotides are TGCGCCAGCAGCTGGGGGGCAAGGACGGAAGCTTTCTTT. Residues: CASSWGARTEAFF. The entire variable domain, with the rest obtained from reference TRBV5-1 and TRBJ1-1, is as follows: KAGVTQTPRYLIKTRGQQVTLSCSPISGHRSVSWYQQTPGQGLQFLFEYFSETQRNKGNFPGRFSGRQFSNSRSEMNVSTLELGDSALYLCASSWGARTEAFFGQGTRLTVV.

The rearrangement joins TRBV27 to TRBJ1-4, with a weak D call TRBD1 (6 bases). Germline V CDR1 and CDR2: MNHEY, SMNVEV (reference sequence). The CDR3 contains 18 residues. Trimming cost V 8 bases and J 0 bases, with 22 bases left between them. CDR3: CASRPLRRGITTNEKLFF. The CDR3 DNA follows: TGTGCCAGCCGACCGCTCCGGAGGGGGATCACAACTAATGAAAAACTGTTTTTT.

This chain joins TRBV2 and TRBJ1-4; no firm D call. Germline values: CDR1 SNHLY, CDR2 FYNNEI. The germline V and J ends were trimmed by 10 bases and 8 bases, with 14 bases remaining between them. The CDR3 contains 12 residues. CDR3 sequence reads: CATIGFEEKLFF. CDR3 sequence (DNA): TGTGCCACCATAGGGTTTGAGGAAAAACTGTTTTTT.

CDR3 residues: CASSIDRRETQYF. For the CDR3, the DNA is TGTGCCAGTAGTATCGACAGGCGGGAGACCCAGTACTTC. The V and J genes are TRBV19 and TRBJ2-5; weak D call: TRBD1 (6 bases). CDR1 and CDR2 from the germline V gene are LNHDA and SQIVND (reference sequence). This CDR3 region has 13 residues. The V gene lost 3 bases and the J gene lost 5 bases, with 10 bases spanning the gap.

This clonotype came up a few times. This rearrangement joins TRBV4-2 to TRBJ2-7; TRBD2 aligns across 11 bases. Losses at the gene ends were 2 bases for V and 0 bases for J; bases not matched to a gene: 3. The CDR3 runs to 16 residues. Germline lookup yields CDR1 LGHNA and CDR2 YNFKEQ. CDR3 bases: TGTGCCAGCAGCCAAATGACTAGCGGGAACTCCTACGAGCAGTACTTC. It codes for CASSQMTSGNSYEQYF.

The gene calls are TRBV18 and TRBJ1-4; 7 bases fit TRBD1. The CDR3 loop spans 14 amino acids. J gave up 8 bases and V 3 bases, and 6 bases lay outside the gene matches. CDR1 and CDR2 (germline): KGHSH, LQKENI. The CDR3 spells CASSPDRVVEKLFF. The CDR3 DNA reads TGTGCCAGCTCACCCGACAGGGTTGTCGAAAAACTGTTTTTT. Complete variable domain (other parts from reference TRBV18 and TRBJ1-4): NAGVMQNPRHLVRRRGQEARLRCSPMKGHSHVYWYRQLPEEGLKFMVYLQKENIIDESGMPKERFSAEFPKEGPSILRIQQVVRGDSAAYFCASSPDRVVEKLFFGSGTQLSVL.

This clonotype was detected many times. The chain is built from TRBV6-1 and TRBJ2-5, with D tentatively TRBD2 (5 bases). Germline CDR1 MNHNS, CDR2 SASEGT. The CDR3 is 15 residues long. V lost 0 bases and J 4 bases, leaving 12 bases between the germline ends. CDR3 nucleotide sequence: TGTGCCAGCAGTGAAGCCACCGGGGAACGAGAGACCCAGTACTTC. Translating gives CASSEATGERETQYF.

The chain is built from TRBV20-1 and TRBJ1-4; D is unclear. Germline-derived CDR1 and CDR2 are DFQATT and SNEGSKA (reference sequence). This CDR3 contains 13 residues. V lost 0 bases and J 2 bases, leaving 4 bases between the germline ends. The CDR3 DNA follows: TGCAGTGCTAGAGAGTTTACTAATGAAAAACTGTTTTTT. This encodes CSAREFTNEKLFF.

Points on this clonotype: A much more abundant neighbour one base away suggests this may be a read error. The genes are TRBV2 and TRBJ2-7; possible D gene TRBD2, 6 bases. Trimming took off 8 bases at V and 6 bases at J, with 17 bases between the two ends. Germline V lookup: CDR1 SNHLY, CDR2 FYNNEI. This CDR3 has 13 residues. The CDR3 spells CASWGESPFEQYF. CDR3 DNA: TGTGCCAGCTGGGGGGAGAGCCCCTTCGAGCAGTACTTC. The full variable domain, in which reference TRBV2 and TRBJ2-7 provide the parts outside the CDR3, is EPEVTQTPSHQVTQMGQEVILRCVPISNHLYFYWYRQILGQKVEFLVSFYNNEISEKSEIFDDQFSVERPDGSNFTLKIRSTKLEDSAMYFCASWGESPFEQYFGPGTRLTVT.

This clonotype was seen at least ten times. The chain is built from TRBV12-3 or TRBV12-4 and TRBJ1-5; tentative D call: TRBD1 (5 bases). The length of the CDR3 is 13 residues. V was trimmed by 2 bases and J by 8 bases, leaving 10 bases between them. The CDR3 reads CASSLPGGEPQHF. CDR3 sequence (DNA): TGTGCCAGCAGTTTACCCGGGGGTGAGCCCCAGCATTTT.

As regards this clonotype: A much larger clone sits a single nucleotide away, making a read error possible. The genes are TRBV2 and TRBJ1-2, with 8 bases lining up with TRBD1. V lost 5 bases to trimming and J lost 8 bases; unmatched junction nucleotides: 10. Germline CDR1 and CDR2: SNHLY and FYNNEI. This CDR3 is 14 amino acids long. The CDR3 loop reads CASSRGAGGKGYTF. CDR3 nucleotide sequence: TGTGCCAGCAGTCGAGGGGCAGGGGGCAAAGGCTACACCTTC.

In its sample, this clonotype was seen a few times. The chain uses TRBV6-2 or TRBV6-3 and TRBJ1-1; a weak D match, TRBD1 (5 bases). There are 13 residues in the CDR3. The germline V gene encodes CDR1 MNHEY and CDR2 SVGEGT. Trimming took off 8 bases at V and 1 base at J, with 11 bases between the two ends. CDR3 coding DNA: TGTGCCAGCCGGAGGGACGCGAACACTGAAGCTTTCTTT. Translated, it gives CASRRDANTEAFF.

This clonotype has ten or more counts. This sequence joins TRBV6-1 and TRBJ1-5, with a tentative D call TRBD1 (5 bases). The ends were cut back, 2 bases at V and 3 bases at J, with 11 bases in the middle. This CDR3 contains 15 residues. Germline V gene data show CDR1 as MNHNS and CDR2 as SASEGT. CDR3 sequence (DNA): TGTGCCAGCAGTGAATTCAGGGAAGTCAATCAGCCCCAGCATTTT. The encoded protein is CASSEFREVNQPQHF.

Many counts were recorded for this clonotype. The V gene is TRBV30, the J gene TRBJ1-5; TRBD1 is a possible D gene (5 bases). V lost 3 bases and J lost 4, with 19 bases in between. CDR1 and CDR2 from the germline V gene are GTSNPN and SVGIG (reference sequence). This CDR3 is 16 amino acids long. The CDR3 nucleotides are TGTGCCTGGAGCGGGGCCGTTGCGGGATTAAATCAGCCCCAGCATTTT. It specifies CAWSGAVAGLNQPQHF. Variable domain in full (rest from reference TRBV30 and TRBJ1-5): SQTIHQWPATLVQPVGSPLSLECTVEGTSNPNLYWYRQAAGRGLQLLFYSVGIGQISSEVPQNLSASRPQDRQFILSSKKLLLSDSGFYLCAWSGAVAGLNQPQHFGDGTRLSIL.

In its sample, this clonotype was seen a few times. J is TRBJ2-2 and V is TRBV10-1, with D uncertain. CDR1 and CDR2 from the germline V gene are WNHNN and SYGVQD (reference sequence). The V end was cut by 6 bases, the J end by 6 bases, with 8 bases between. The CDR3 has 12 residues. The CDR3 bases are TGCGCCAGCAGGGACCAGTCCGGGGAGCTGTTTTTT. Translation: CASRDQSGELFF.

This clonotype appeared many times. The CDR3 DNA is TGTGCCAGCAGTGAGTCGACAGGGGTGGTTTATGGCTACACCTTC. It translates to CASSESTGVVYGYTF. This chain connects TRBV12-3 or TRBV12-4 to TRBJ1-2; 8 bases line up with TRBD1. Trimming cost V 5 bases and J 5 bases; bases outside gene matches: 10. The CDR3 length is 15 residues.

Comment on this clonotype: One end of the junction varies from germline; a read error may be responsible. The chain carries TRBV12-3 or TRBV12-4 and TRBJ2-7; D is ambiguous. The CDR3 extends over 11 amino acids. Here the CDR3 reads CAGSLSYEQYF. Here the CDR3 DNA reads TGTGCCGGCAGTTTATCCTACGAGCAGTACTTC.